Given below is one T cell receptor beta chain in context. Trimming shortened V by 4 bases and J by 6 bases, and 16 bases separated the two germline ends. Germline CDR1 reads SGHTA; CDR2 reads FQGTGA. The CDR3 length is 15 residues. This entry is derived from a study of T cell changes during pregnancy in multiple sclerosis. Produced via immunoSEQ multiplex PCR; TCRdb's table is partial and in-frame only. This sample has 50,000 to 60,000 clones; about nine tenths occur once, and the top ten carry around 0.58%. The sequence came from a female donor with multiple sclerosis, enrolled in a pregnancy study. The sample here was CD4+ T cells from peripheral blood mononuclear cells, taken in the first trimester of pregnancy. This chain links TRBV7-3 with TRBJ2-1, with a weak D call TRBD2 (6 bases). CDR3: CASSSQGGMGNEQFF. DNA for the CDR3: TGTGCCAGCAGCTCCCAAGGCGGGATGGGCAATGAGCAGTTCTTC.